The 20 T cell receptor beta chains below come from one sample, sequenced in a study of blood T cell repertoires in COVID-19 (TCRdb year 2020). Libraries came from the immunoSEQ multiplex PCR assay. The table was pulled from immuneACCESS by TCRdb, which kept in-frame rearrangements only. Such tables lose some clones; where checked, under half of the loss comes from unresolved V genes, and the rest has no known cause. The sample table lists 55,000 to 80,000 clones, 80% to 90% of them with a count of one. The ten largest clones take up around 2.5% of the sample. Sequenced input: peripheral blood. These receptor sequences come from a man aged 50-60 years with acute or convalescent COVID-19.

Here the CDR3 DNA reads TGTGCCAGCTCACCGATACAGGGCGACAATGAAAAACTGTTTTTT. This sequence encodes CASSPIQGDNEKLFF. The chain joins TRBV18 to TRBJ1-4, with a weak D call TRBD1 (6 bases). The CDR3 has 15 residues. Between the trimmed V and J ends, which lost 3 bases and 5 bases, there was a span of 13 bases. Germline V gene sequence: CDR1 KGHSH, CDR2 LQKENI.

The CDR3 DNA sequence: TGTGCCAGCAGCATCCGGACAGGTCTTCAAGGGGGCACTGAAGCTTTCTTT. It translates to CASSIRTGLQGGTEAFF. This sequence joins TRBV14 and TRBJ1-1, with 7 bases fitting TRBD1. The junction had 16 bases not matched to a gene; V was cut back by 5 bases and J by 4 bases. This CDR3 spans 17 amino acids. Germline-derived CDR1 and CDR2 are SGHDN and FVKESK.

Concerning this clone itself: At the DNA level, this CDR3 is encoded by other sequences in the same sample as well. The chain joins TRBV28 to TRBJ1-5; D not resolved. Germline V CDR1 and CDR2: MDHEN, SYDVKM. The CDR3 consists of 11 residues. Trimming cost V 6 bases and J 4 bases, with 4 bases left between them. The CDR3 protein is CASSRNQPQHF. CDR3 nucleotides: TGTGCCAGCAGCAGGAATCAGCCCCAGCATTTT. The full variable domain, completed using reference TRBV28 and TRBJ1-5, is DVKVTQSSRYLVKRTGEKVFLECVQDMDHENMFWYRQDPGLGLRLIYFSYDVKMKEKGDIPEGYSVSREKKERFSLILESASTNQTSMYLCASSRNQPQHFGDGTRLSIL.

This clone turned up a few times. V is TRBV6-5 and J is TRBJ1-1, with D possibly TRBD1 on 5 matching bases. V gave up 1 base and J gave up 3 bases, with 12 bases separating them. This CDR3 region has 15 residues. The germline V gene encodes CDR1 MNHEY and CDR2 SVGAGI. In DNA form, the CDR3 reads TGTGCCAGCAGTTACTTAGGGCCCAGGGACACTGAAGCTTTCTTT. Its protein product is CASSYLGPRDTEAFF.

The CDR3 DNA follows: TGTGCCACCAGTGATCCATTTGACAGGGGAGGAAACACCATATATTTT. Its protein is CATSDPFDRGGNTIYF. V gene TRBV24-1 combines with J gene TRBJ1-3, with 8 bases aligning to TRBD1. The CDR3 has 16 residues. The ends lost 3 bases at V and 4 bases at J; junction bases unmatched: 7. The germline V gene has CDR1 KGHDR and CDR2 SFDVKD.

In this sample, this clone is medium-sized (0.01 to 0.1%). The V gene is TRBV7-8, the J gene TRBJ2-3, with D perhaps TRBD1 (6 bases). This CDR3 region has 18 residues. The germline V gene encodes CDR1 SGHVS and CDR2 FQNEAQ. V was cut by 4 bases and J by 7 bases, with 27 bases left in between. CDR3 sequence: CASSSTPWVGQGPHTQYF. The CDR3 DNA follows: TGTGCCAGCAGCTCAACCCCTTGGGTGGGACAAGGACCCCATACGCAGTATTTT.

V gene TRBV6-2 or TRBV6-3 combines with J gene TRBJ2-7, with a weak D call TRBD2 (6 bases). V lost 0 bases and J lost 0, with 6 bases in between. Germline values: CDR1 MNHEY, CDR2 SVGEGT. There are 14 residues in the CDR3. CDR3 residues: CASSYSTSSYEQYV. CDR3 DNA: TGTGCCAGCAGTTACTCGACTAGCTCCTACGAGCAGTACGTC.

The rearrangement links TRBV4-3 to TRBJ2-1; 11 nucleotides match TRBD1. Trimming cost V 0 bases and J 8 bases; bases outside gene matches: 6. Germline V gives CDR1 LGHNA, CDR2 YSLEER. The CDR3 is 16 residues long. CDR3 in amino acids: CASSQDWTGGGDEQFF. The CDR3 DNA reads as TGCGCCAGCAGCCAAGATTGGACAGGGGGCGGGGATGAGCAGTTCTTC.

The chain is built from TRBV7-7 and TRBJ2-1; 10 bases line up with TRBD2. Trimming removed 4 bases from V and 4 bases from J; junction bases left unmatched: 4. Germline V lookup: CDR1 SSHAT, CDR2 FNYEAQ (reference sequence). The CDR3 loop spans 15 amino acids. The CDR3 spells CASSSGTSEYNEQFF. CDR3 in DNA: TGTGCCAGCAGCTCCGGGACTAGCGAATACAATGAGCAGTTCTTC.

The genes are TRBV5-4 and TRBJ2-3; TRBD2 matches 12 bases. The CDR3 runs to 15 residues. V lost 3 bases and J lost 9; bases outside the gene matches: 8. Germline V gives CDR1 SGHNT, CDR2 YYREEE (reference sequence). The CDR3, as DNA: TGTGCCAGCAGCTCAAGACTAGCGGGAGTGGGGACGCAGTATTTT. This translates into CASSSRLAGVGTQYF.

The J gene is TRBJ2-7, the V gene TRBV6-5; the match to TRBD2 covers 7 bases. Germline V gene sequence: CDR1 MNHEY, CDR2 SVGAGI. After removal of 0 bases from V and 6 bases from J, the junction contained 8 bases not matched to a gene. The CDR3 has 15 amino acids. The CDR3 sequence is CASSYSGGGSGEQYF. In DNA, the CDR3 is TGTGCCAGCAGTTACTCAGGCGGGGGAAGTGGCGAGCAGTACTTC.

The J gene is TRBJ2-5, the V gene TRBV15, with D possibly matching TRBD2 (5 bases). Trimming removed 1 base at V and 4 bases at J, with 16 bases between. From germline, CDR1 is LNHNV and CDR2 YYDKDF (reference sequence). CDR3 size: 16 residues. CDR3 in amino acids: CATSRAPSLEAETQYF. The CDR3, as DNA: TGTGCCACCAGCAGAGCCCCTAGCTTAGAAGCAGAGACCCAGTACTTC.

This chain uses TRBV12-3 or TRBV12-4 with TRBJ1-1; D may be TRBD1 (5 bases). V lost 7 bases and J lost 4, with 13 bases in between. The CDR3 is made up of 13 amino acids. The CDR3 loop is CASTIGQRTEAFF. The CDR3 bases are TGTGCCAGCACCATTGGACAACGCACTGAAGCTTTCTTT.

V and J are TRBV10-3 and TRBJ1-1; D not certain. This CDR3 contains 13 residues. V dropped 3 bases and J dropped 2 bases, with 7 bases sitting between them. The germline gives CDR1 ENHRY, CDR2 SYGVKD. The CDR3 loop reads CAISDRPNTEAFF. CDR3 DNA sequence: TGTGCCATCAGTGACAGGCCTAACACTGAAGCTTTCTTT.

The chain couples TRBV6-4 to TRBJ1-2; D might be TRBD1 (6 bases). V shed 2 bases and J shed 0 bases, with 19 bases lying between them. The CDR3 loop spans 18 amino acids. Germline CDR1 is MRHNA and CDR2 is SNTAGT. CDR3 in DNA: TGTGCCAGCAGTGACACTCCGGGACACCCGGAGTCTAACTATGGCTACACCTTC. Its translation: CASSDTPGHPESNYGYTF.

The V call is TRBV24-1, the J call TRBJ1-2, with D possibly TRBD1 on 6 matching bases. Germline CDR1 KGHDR, CDR2 SFDVKD. Trimming left V 5 bases short and J 6 bases short, with 12 bases between. This CDR3 comprises 13 residues. CDR3 protein: CATSGGQGDGYTF. The CDR3 DNA is TGTGCCACCAGTGGGGGGCAGGGTGATGGCTACACCTTC.

The CDR3 sequence is CASSVAGAGNTIYF. For the CDR3, the DNA is TGTGCCAGCAGCGTAGCAGGGGCCGGAAACACCATATATTTT. The chain couples TRBV9 to TRBJ1-3; maybe TRBD1 (6 bases). Germline lookup yields CDR1 SGDLS and CDR2 YYNGEE. V was cut by 0 bases and J by 4 bases, with 8 bases left in between. The CDR3 sequence is 14 residues long.

This clone has just one count. This chain uses TRBV7-9 with TRBJ1-5; TRBD1 matches 8 bases. The CDR3 runs to 15 residues. The germline gives CDR1 SEHNR, CDR2 FQNEAQ (reference sequence). Trimming cost V 1 base and J 1 base; bases outside gene matches: 0. The CDR3 here is CASSLGTGSNQPQHF. The CDR3 region has the DNA TGTGCCAGCAGCTTAGGGACAGGGAGCAATCAGCCCCAGCATTTT.

The chain employs TRBV27 and TRBJ2-7; possible D gene TRBD2, 6 bases. Germline CDR1 and CDR2: MNHEY and SMNVEV (reference sequence). Trimming left V 6 bases short and J 5 bases short, with 20 bases between. The CDR3 has 15 residues. CDR3: CASSPLATSPNEQYF. As DNA, the CDR3 is TGTGCCAGCAGCCCCCTGGCGACTAGTCCCAACGAGCAGTACTTC.

The chain joins TRBV28 to TRBJ2-7, with TRBD2 matching 10 bases. Germline trimming cut 6 bases from V and 4 bases from J; bases unmatched to any gene: 9. The CDR3 spans 15 residues. Looked up from germline, CDR1 is MDHEN and CDR2 is SYDVKM. This CDR3 is CASSERLAGGYEQYF. In DNA, the CDR3 is TGTGCCAGCAGCGAAAGACTAGCGGGTGGATACGAGCAGTACTTC.